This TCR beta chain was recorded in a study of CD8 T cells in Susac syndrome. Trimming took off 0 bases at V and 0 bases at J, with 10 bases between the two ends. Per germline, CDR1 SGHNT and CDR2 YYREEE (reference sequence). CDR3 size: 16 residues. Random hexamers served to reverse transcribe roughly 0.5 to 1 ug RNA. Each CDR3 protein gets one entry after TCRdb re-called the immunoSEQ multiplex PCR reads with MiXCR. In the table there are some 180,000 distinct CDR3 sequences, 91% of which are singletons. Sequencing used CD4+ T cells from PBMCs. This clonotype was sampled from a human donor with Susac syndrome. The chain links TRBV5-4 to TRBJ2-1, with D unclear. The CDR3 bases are TGTGCCAGCAGCTTGGGAGGCAGGAGCTCCTACAATGAGCAGTTCTTC. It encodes CASSLGGRSSYNEQFF.